Sequencing of this TCR beta chain was carried out in a study of blood T cell repertoires in COVID-19. On the study more broadly: Specimens from acute and convalescent COVID-19 originated in the United States, Italy and Spain. PBMCs, B-cell-depleted T cells, or T cells were the source of the cDNA or gDNA that made up the material.

Germline V gene lookup returns CDR1 MNHEY and CDR2 SMNVEV (reference sequence). The CDR3 consists of 15 residues. V was clipped by 1 base and J by 0 bases; unmatched bases: 3. Per the original methods: Amplification of reference gene primers provided the estimated nucleated cell counts. Libraries were prepared by immunoSEQ multiplex PCR; TCRdb keeps only in-frame clonotypes and omits some of them. The V and J calls and clone size come from that table; D and trimming were worked out from the DNA. The sample shows about 82,000 clones, around 83% of them seen only once. The source of this sequence is a woman in her sixties or seventies with acute or convalescent COVID-19. The sequencing input was peripheral blood. V usage is TRBV27 and J usage is TRBJ2-7, with 7 bases lining up with TRBD2. CDR3 in DNA: TGTGCCAGCAGTTTATTTCTAGCGGCCTCCTACGAGCAGTACTTC. Its protein product is CASSLFLAASYEQYF.